The following is a TCR beta chain sequence with its context. Its target is not known. This CDR3 has 15 residues. In germline, CDR1 is SGDLS, CDR2 YYNGEE. The V and J ends lost 0 bases and 4 bases respectively, with 10 bases between them. The source of the sample is a study of cytomegalovirus exposure and HLA in healthy donors. Findings and caveats of the study: In a later analysis, donors in an Asian-associated ancestry cluster reportedly had fewer N-insertions in productive TCRs than the cohort mean. Previous analysis showed most TCR beta V segments were productive about 87% or about 30% of the time.

In the PCR, 60 Vbeta and 13 Jbeta primers were used. The data were produced by immunoSEQ multiplex PCR, yet TCRdb's version contains in-frame clones alone and is incomplete. The profile shows approximately 120,000 clones, roughly 81% of them singletons. This clonotype was sampled from a woman under 40 in good health and CMV-seronegative. The gene calls are TRBV9 and TRBJ2-2; D is unclear. The specimen sequenced was PBMCs. CDR3 amino acids: CASSVGARVTGELFF. The CDR3 region has the DNA TGTGCCAGCAGCGTAGGCGCCCGGGTCACCGGGGAGCTGTTTTTT.